Shown below are 4 T cell receptor beta chains from a single sample sequenced in a study of blood T cell repertoires in COVID-19. Sequenced by immunoSEQ multiplex PCR; TCRdb stores in-frame clones only, minus some. Here the sample spans some 300,000 clones, 70% to 90% being singletons. What was sequenced was peripheral blood. These receptors all come from a woman aged 45 to 65 with COVID-19, enrolled during active disease.

The chain uses TRBV30 and TRBJ2-1, with D possibly being TRBD2 (6 bases). The V end was cut by 1 base, the J end by 3 bases, with 7 bases between. Germline V gene data show CDR1 as GTSNPN and CDR2 as SVGIG (reference sequence). CDR3 length equals 13 residues. The CDR3 region has the DNA TGTGCCTGGAGTGGGGAGGTCTACAATGAGCAGTTCTTC. This translates into CAWSGEVYNEQFF.

The chain joins TRBV19 to TRBJ1-1, with TRBD1 as a possible D gene (5 bases). V was clipped by 7 bases and J by 5 bases, with 20 bases between them. Germline assignment: CDR1 LNHDA and CDR2 SQIVND (reference sequence). This CDR3 spans 15 amino acids. Written as DNA, the CDR3 is TGTGCCAGTACCCTACGGGGGACGTTGGGGACTGAAGCTTTCTTT. Amino acids: CASTLRGTLGTEAFF. Combining the CDR3 with reference TRBV19 and TRBJ1-1 gives the whole variable domain DGGITQSPKYLFRKEGQNVTLSCEQNLNHDAMYWYRQDPGQGLRLIYYSQIVNDFQKGDIAEGYSVSREKKESFPLTVTSAQKNPTAFYLCASTLRGTLGTEAFFGQGTRLTVV.

This clone was counted a few times. The chain joins TRBV23-1 to TRBJ2-2; D might be TRBD2 (5 bases). TRBV23-1 is an open reading frame, and its role is uncertain. The CDR3 consists of 15 residues. V lost 6 bases and J 6 bases, leaving 17 bases between the germline ends. This chain's CDR3 is CASSLIWECSGELFF. The CDR3 region has the DNA TGCGCCAGCAGCCTAATTTGGGAGTGTTCCGGGGAGCTGTTTTTT.

This rearrangement joins TRBV10-3 to TRBJ2-2; 8 positions agree with TRBD1. Germline V CDR1 and CDR2: ENHRY, SYGVKD. The CDR3 is 14 amino acids. The J segment lost 4 bases and the V segment lost 4 bases, leaving 2 bases of the junction unmatched. CDR3 nucleotide sequence: TGTGCCATCAGTGGGGGACAGGCCACCGGGGAGCTGTTTTTT. Protein product: CAISGGQATGELFF.